Included here is one TCR beta chain sequence, with context. Its antigen is as yet unknown. The beta constant-region primer was an equimolar mix of two oligonucleotides covering TRBC1 and TRBC2. The ligated cDNA underwent four PCR rounds using SP2 and nested alpha and beta constant-region primers. MiXCR was run by TCRdb on the UMI-ligation and nested PCR reads, yielding one entry per CDR3 protein. This table holds roughly 100,000 distinct CDR3 sequences, roughly 14% found once. This sample was included in a study of naive and memory T cell subsets. Findings and limits, study-wide: Possibly reflecting memory cells re-expressing CD45RA, a few larger clonotypes occurred in naive repertoires, especially CD8.

CDR1 and CDR2 from the germline V gene are MNHNS and SASEGT. The CDR3 is 13 residues long. Between the trimmed V and J ends, which lost 11 bases and 0 bases, there was a span of 14 bases. The rearrangement uses TRBV6-1 and TRBJ2-7; tentatively, D is TRBD1 (7 bases). The source of this sequence is a human donor in good health. The sample comprised naive CD8+ T cells from blood. The CDR3: CAVQGRNSYEQYF. The CDR3 region has the DNA TGTGCCGTACAGGGGAGGAACTCCTACGAGCAGTACTTC.